One and the same sample provided the 19 T cell receptor beta chains below, sequenced in a study of cytomegalovirus exposure and HLA in healthy donors listed by TCRdb under 2017. Libraries were built with the immunoSEQ multiplex PCR assay. The source is immuneACCESS, and TCRdb retained only in-frame sequences with V and J called. Part of the clones is not carried over; for the studies checked, unresolved V genes explain less than half of this, and the remainder is unexplained. This sample holds under 250,000 clones; around 86% were observed only once. Jointly, the top ten make up about 2% of the sample. Sequenced material: PBMCs. These receptors all stem from a woman in her late teens or twenties in good health and CMV-seropositive.

This clone was seen a few times. The chain recombines TRBV19 with TRBJ2-1, with TRBD1 matching 8 bases. V lost 7 bases, J lost 7 bases, and 9 bases stayed unmatched. In germline, CDR1 is LNHDA, CDR2 SQIVND (reference sequence). This CDR3 has 14 amino acids. CDR3 nucleotide sequence: TGTGCCAGTACGGACAGGGTTGATGGGAATGAGCAGTTCTTC. Translated: CASTDRVDGNEQFF.

The J gene is TRBJ2-2, the V gene TRBV6-1; D is unresolved. V lost 6 bases and J lost 3, with 5 bases in between. CDR3 size: 12 residues. Germline CDR1 and CDR2: MNHNS and SASEGT. CDR3 protein: CASSQYTGELFF. CDR3 coding DNA: TGTGCCAGCAGCCAATACACCGGGGAGCTGTTTTTT.

The V and J genes are TRBV9 and TRBJ2-3, with 8 bases lining up with TRBD2. From germline, CDR1 is SGDLS and CDR2 YYNGEE. The V gene end was trimmed by 7 bases and the J gene end by 3 bases; junction bases not matched to a gene: 4. This CDR3 is 13 amino acids long. CDR3 sequence: CASRGGSTDTQYF. The CDR3 DNA is TGTGCCAGCCGGGGGGGAAGTACAGATACGCAGTATTTT.

The chain is built from TRBV27 and TRBJ1-5, with 7 bases that match TRBD1. V trimming: 6 bases; J trimming: 0 bases; junction bases outside the gene matches: 5. The CDR3 runs to 15 residues. Per the germline V gene, CDR1 is MNHEY and CDR2 is SMNVEV (reference sequence). The CDR3 nucleotides read TGTGCCAGCAGCCGCAGGGGGTATAGCAATCAGCCCCAGCATTTT. Residues: CASSRRGYSNQPQHF.

The chain joins TRBV5-1 to TRBJ1-4, with 9 bases fitting TRBD1. V was clipped by 7 bases and J by 6 bases; unmatched bases: 10. Germline lookup yields CDR1 SGHRS and CDR2 YFSETQ. This CDR3 is 15 amino acids long. CDR3 DNA: TGCGCCAGCTCTCACGCCGGGACAGGGCATGAAAAACTGTTTTTT. This codes for CASSHAGTGHEKLFF.

This clone was counted a few times. The chain has TRBV6-5 and TRBJ1-1; TRBD1 agrees at 9 bases. The CDR3 has 14 residues. The V gene's germline CDR1 is MNHEY and CDR2 SVGAGI. J gave up 6 bases and V 5 bases, and 7 bases lay outside the gene matches. The CDR3 loop reads CASSIRDRVPEAFF. The CDR3 bases are TGTGCCAGCAGTATCCGGGACAGGGTCCCTGAAGCTTTCTTT.

The chain employs TRBV6-6 and TRBJ1-2, with a weak D call TRBD1 (6 bases). The CDR3 has 15 residues. V was trimmed by 6 bases and J by 4 bases, leaving 18 bases between them. Germline CDR1 and CDR2: MNHNY and SVGAGI (reference sequence). The CDR3 region is CASSRTQGSGYGYTF. The DNA of the CDR3 is TGTGCCAGCAGCCGTACTCAGGGGTCTGGCTATGGCTACACCTTC.

This clone was counted only a few times. This sequence joins TRBV25-1 and TRBJ2-2, with D perhaps matching TRBD1 (5 bases). Germline-derived CDR1 and CDR2 are MGHDK and SYGVNS. This CDR3 has 14 amino acids. V was clipped by 4 bases and J by 7 bases, with 13 bases between them. The CDR3: CASSVQDGGGELFF. CDR3 in DNA: TGTGCCAGCAGTGTACAGGACGGCGGCGGGGAGCTGTTTTTT. The full variable domain, its missing parts supplied by reference TRBV25-1 and TRBJ2-2, is EADIYQTPRYLVIGTGKKITLECSQTMGHDKMYWYQQDPGMELHLIHYSYGVNSTEKGDLSSESTVSRIRTEHFPLTLESARPSHTSQYLCASSVQDGGGELFFGEGSRLTVL.

The chain uses TRBV13 and TRBJ1-1, with TRBD1 identical over 7 bases. V dropped 4 bases and J dropped 3; count of bases not matched to a gene: 14. The CDR3 totals 17 residues. The V gene's germline CDR1 is PRHDT and CDR2 FYEKMQ (reference sequence). The CDR3 DNA is TGTGCCAGCAGCTCATCGACAGGGACGGCTTTTCACACTGAAGCTTTCTTT. This codes for CASSSSTGTAFHTEAFF.

V gene TRBV27 combines with J gene TRBJ2-1, with D tentatively TRBD2 (6 bases). The CDR3 runs 13 residues. Germline V gene data show CDR1 as MNHEY and CDR2 as SMNVEV (reference sequence). CDR3 sequence (DNA): TGTGCTGCGGGGTTGGGTAGATACAATGAGCAGTTCTTC. It encodes CAAGLGRYNEQFF.

The gene calls are TRBV5-4 and TRBJ2-7, with 12 nucleotides matching TRBD1. V lost 0 bases and J lost 4; bases outside the gene matches: 8. In germline, CDR1 is SGHNT, CDR2 YYREEE (reference sequence). This CDR3 spans 17 amino acids. The CDR3 DNA follows: TGTGCCAGCAGCTTGGGGGGTTTGGGACAGGGGGCATACGAGCAGTACTTC. This sequence encodes CASSLGGLGQGAYEQYF.

The rearrangement uses TRBV5-1 and TRBJ2-7, with D maybe TRBD2 (5 bases). Per germline, CDR1 SGHRS and CDR2 YFSETQ. The CDR3 spans 14 residues. V was trimmed by 0 bases and J by 2 bases, leaving 9 bases between them. The CDR3 nucleotides read TGCGCCAGCAGCTTGGGGGAGTGGCCCTACGAGCAGTACTTC. As protein: CASSLGEWPYEQYF.

The V and J genes are TRBV7-9 and TRBJ2-5; D gene uncertain. There are 12 residues in the CDR3. V lost 10 bases, J lost 1 base, and 10 bases lay in between. Germline V gene sequence: CDR1 SEHNR, CDR2 FQNEAQ (reference sequence). CDR3 sequence: CATQNPQETQYF. The CDR3 DNA reads as TGTGCCACACAGAACCCCCAAGAGACCCAGTACTTC. Looking up the rest from reference TRBV7-9 and TRBJ2-5 gives the full variable domain: DTGVSQNPRHKITKRGQNVTFRCDPISEHNRLYWYRQTLGQGPEFLTYFQNEAQLEKSRLLSDRFSAERPKGSFSTLEIQRTEQGDSAMYLCATQNPQETQYFGPGTRLLVL.

The chain couples TRBV27 to TRBJ2-7, with D perhaps TRBD2 (5 bases). The ends were cut back, 3 bases at V and 3 bases at J, with 9 bases in the middle. The germline CDR1 and CDR2 sequences are MNHEY and SMNVEV (reference sequence). The CDR3 has 13 amino acids. CDR3 nucleotides: TGTGCCAGCAGTTTCCCCGGGAACTACGAGCAGTACTTC. Its translation: CASSFPGNYEQYF.

J is TRBJ1-1 and V is TRBV5-4; D gene unclear. The CDR3 has 13 amino acids. Germline CDR1 SGHNT, CDR2 YYREEE (reference sequence). V lost 4 bases and J 6 bases, leaving 13 bases between the germline ends. The CDR3 DNA follows: TGTGCCAGCAGCCCTTCGATCGGAGCTGAAGCTTTCTTT. Translated: CASSPSIGAEAFF.

J is TRBJ2-2 and V is TRBV18; 9 bases line up with TRBD2. Germline values: CDR1 KGHSH, CDR2 LQKENI. V was clipped by 3 bases and J by 7 bases; unmatched bases: 0. The CDR3 contains 13 residues. The CDR3 DNA sequence: TGTGCCAGCTCACCGACTAGCGGCGGGGAGCTGTTTTTT. Its translation: CASSPTSGGELFF.

The V and J genes are TRBV6-5 and TRBJ1-1; weak D call: TRBD1 (5 bases). Germline assignment: CDR1 MNHEY and CDR2 SVGAGI. The CDR3 is 14 residues long. Deletions cut 1 base from V and 5 bases from J, with 11 bases between. The CDR3 protein is CASSYLSGETEAFF. The CDR3 bases are TGTGCCAGCAGTTACTTATCGGGGGAAACTGAAGCTTTCTTT.

V gene TRBV29-1 combines with J gene TRBJ1-2; D is unclear. CDR1 and CDR2 (germline): SQVTM, ANQGSEA. The CDR3 runs 12 residues. Trimming took off 4 bases at V and 8 bases at J, with 14 bases between the two ends. The CDR3 bases are TGCAGCGTTGGCGGTCAAACTGGGGGCTACACCTTC. This codes for CSVGGQTGGYTF.

This clone appeared a single time. The chain combines TRBV29-1 with TRBJ2-5; perhaps TRBD1 as D (5 bases). The CDR3 is 15 residues long. The germline V and J ends were trimmed by 4 bases and 2 bases, with 17 bases remaining between them. Per the germline V gene, CDR1 is SQVTM and CDR2 is ANQGSEA. In DNA form, the CDR3 reads TGCAGCGTTGTTCTGGCAGGGTGGGGTCAAGAGACCCAGTACTTC. Amino acid sequence: CSVVLAGWGQETQYF.